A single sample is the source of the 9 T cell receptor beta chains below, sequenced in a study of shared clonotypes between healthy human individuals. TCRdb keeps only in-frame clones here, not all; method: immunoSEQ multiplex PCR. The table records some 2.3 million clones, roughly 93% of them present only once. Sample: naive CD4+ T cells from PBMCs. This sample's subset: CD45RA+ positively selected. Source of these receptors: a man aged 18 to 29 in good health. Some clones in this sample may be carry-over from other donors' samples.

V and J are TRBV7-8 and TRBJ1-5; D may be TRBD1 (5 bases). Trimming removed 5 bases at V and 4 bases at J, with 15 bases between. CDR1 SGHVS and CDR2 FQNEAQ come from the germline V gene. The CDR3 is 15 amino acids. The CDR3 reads CASSPFSGVNQPQHF. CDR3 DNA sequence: TGTGCCAGCAGCCCATTCTCGGGGGTAAATCAGCCCCAGCATTTT.

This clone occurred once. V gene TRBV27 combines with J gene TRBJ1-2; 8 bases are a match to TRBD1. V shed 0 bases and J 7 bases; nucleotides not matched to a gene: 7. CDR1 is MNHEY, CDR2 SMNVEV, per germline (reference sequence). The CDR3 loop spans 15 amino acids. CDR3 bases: TGTGCCAGCAGTTTATCCCTGGACAGGGTGGGTGGCTACACCTTC. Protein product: CASSLSLDRVGGYTF.

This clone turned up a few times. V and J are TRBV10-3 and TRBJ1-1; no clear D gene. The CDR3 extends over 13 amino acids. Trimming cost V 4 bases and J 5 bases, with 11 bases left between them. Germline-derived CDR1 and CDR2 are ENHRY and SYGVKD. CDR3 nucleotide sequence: TGTGCCATCAGTGTGTATACGGGGACTGAAGCTTTCTTT. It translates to CAISVYTGTEAFF.

The DNA for the CDR3 is TGTGCCAGCTCACCAGTTGGCAGGGGAGACGAGCAGTACTTC. Translation gives CASSPVGRGDEQYF. The chain uses TRBV18 and TRBJ2-7, with D tentatively TRBD1 (6 bases). V lost 2 bases and J 5 bases, leaving 13 bases between the germline ends. Germline V gene sequence: CDR1 KGHSH, CDR2 LQKENI. CDR3 size: 14 residues.

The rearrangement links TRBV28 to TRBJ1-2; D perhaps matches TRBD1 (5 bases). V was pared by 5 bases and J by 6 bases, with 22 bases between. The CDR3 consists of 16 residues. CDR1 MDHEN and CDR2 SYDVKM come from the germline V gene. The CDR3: CASSPAGTMAAHGYTF. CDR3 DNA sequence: TGTGCCAGCAGTCCGGCCGGGACGATGGCCGCGCATGGCTACACCTTC.

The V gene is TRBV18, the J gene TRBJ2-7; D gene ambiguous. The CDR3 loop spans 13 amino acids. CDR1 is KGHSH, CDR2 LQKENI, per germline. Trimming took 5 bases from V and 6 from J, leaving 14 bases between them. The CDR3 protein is CASSALGTTEQYF. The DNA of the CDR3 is TGTGCCAGCTCAGCGCTAGGCACCACCGAGCAGTACTTC. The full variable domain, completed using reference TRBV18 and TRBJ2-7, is NAGVMQNPRHLVRRRGQEARLRCSPMKGHSHVYWYRQLPEEGLKFMVYLQKENIIDESGMPKERFSAEFPKEGPSILRIQQVVRGDSAAYFCASSALGTTEQYFGPGTRLTVT.

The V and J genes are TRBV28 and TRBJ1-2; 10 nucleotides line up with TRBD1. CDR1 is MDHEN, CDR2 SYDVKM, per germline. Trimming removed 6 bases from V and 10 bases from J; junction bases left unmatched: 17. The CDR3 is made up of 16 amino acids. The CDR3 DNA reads TGTGCCAGCAGCTCCTTGAGGACAGGGGGGGATCCCTACTACACCTTC. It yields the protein CASSSLRTGGDPYYTF.

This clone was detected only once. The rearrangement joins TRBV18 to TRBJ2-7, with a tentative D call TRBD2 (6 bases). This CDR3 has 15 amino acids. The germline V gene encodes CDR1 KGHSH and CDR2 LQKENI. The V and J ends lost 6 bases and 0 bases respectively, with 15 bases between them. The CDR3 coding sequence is TGTGCCAGCTCTCCTCTAGCGCTCAGCTCCTACGAGCAGTACTTC. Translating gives CASSPLALSSYEQYF.

CDR3 residues: CASSQALAGTYEQYF. The CDR3, as DNA: TGTGCCAGCAGCCAGGCCCTAGCGGGAACTTACGAGCAGTACTTC. This rearrangement joins TRBV5-4 to TRBJ2-7; 9 bases map to TRBD2. Germline lookup yields CDR1 SGHNT and CDR2 YYREEE (reference sequence). The CDR3 runs to 15 residues. Losses at the gene ends were 4 bases for V and 4 bases for J; bases not matched to a gene: 9.